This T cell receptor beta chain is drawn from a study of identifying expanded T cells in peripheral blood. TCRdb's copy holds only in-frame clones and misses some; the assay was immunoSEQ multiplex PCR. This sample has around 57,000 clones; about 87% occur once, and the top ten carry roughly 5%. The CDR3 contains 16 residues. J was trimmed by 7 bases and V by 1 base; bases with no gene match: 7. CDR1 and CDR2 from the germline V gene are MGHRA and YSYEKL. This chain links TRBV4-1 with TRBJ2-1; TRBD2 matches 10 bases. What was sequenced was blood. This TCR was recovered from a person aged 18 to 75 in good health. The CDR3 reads CASSQAVAGGYNEQFF. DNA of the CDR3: TGCGCCAGCAGCCAAGCGGTAGCGGGGGGTTATAATGAGCAGTTCTTC.